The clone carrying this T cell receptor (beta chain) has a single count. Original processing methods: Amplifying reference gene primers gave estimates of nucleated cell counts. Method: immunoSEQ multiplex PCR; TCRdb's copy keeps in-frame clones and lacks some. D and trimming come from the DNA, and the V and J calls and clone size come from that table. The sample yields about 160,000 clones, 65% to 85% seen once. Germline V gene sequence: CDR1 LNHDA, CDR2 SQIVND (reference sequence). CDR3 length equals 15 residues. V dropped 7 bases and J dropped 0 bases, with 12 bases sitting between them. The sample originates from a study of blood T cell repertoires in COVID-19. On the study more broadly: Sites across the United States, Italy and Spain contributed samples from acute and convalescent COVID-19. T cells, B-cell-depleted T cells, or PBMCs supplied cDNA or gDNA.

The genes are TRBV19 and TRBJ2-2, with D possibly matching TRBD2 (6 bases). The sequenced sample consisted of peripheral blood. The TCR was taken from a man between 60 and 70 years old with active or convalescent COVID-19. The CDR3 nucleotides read TGTGCCAGTACCCCTGGGACTGCGAACACCGGGGAGCTGTTTTTT. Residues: CASTPGTANTGELFF.